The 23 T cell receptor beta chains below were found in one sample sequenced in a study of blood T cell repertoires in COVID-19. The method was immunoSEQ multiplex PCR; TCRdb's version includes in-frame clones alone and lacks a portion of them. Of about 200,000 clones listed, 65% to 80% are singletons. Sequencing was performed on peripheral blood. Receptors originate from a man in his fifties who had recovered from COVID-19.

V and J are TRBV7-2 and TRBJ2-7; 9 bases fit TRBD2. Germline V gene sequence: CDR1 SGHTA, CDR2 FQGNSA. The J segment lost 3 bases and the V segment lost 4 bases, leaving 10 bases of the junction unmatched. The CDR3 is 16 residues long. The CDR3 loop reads CASSWASGKGGYEQYF. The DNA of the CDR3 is TGTGCCAGCAGCTGGGCTAGCGGGAAAGGGGGCTACGAGCAGTACTTC.

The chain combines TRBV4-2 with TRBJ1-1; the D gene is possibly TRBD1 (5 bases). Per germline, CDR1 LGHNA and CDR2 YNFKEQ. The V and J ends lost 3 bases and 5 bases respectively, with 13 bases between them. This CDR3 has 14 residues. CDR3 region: CASSQEGVRTEAFF. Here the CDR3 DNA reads TGTGCCAGCAGCCAGGAAGGGGTTCGAACTGAAGCTTTCTTT.

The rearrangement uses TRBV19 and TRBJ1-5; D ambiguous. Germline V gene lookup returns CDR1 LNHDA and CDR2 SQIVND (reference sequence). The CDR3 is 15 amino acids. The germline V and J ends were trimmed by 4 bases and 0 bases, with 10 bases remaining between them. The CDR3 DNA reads TGTGCCAGTAGTACACCCCAGGTTAGCAATCAGCCCCAGCATTTT. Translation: CASSTPQVSNQPQHF.

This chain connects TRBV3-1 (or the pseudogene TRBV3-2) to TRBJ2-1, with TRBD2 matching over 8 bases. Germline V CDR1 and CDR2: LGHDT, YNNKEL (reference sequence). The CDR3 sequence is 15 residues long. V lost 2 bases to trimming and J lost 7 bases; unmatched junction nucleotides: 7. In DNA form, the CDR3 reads TGTGCCAGCAGCCAACGAGCGGGAGTGGCAAATGAGCAGTTCTTC. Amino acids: CASSQRAGVANEQFF.

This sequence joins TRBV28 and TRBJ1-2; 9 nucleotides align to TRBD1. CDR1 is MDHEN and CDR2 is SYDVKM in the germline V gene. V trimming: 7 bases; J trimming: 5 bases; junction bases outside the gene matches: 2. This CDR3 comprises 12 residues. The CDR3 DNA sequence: TGTGCCAGCATTGGGACAGGGTATGGCTACACCTTC. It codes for CASIGTGYGYTF.

For the CDR3, the DNA is TGTGCCACCAGTGATACCAGCGGGAGAACAGATACGCAGTATTTT. The encoded protein is CATSDTSGRTDTQYF. The chain has TRBV24-1 and TRBJ2-3; 8 nucleotides align to TRBD2. The junction had 4 bases not matched to a gene; V was cut back by 3 bases and J by 3 bases. The CDR3 has 15 residues. CDR1 is KGHDR and CDR2 is SFDVKD in the germline V gene.

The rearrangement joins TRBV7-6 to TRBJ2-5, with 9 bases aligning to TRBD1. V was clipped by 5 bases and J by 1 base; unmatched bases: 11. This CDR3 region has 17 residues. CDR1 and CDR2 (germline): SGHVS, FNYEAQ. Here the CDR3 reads CASSPRPGQGPQETQYF. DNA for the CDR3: TGTGCCAGCAGCCCCCGACCGGGACAGGGCCCCCAAGAGACCCAGTACTTC.

This chain's CDR3 is CASSSQGDMNTEAFF. CDR3 bases: TGTGCCAGCAGTTCACAGGGCGACATGAACACTGAAGCTTTCTTT. The chain employs TRBV6-2 or TRBV6-3 and TRBJ1-1; a possible D gene is TRBD1 (6 bases). Germline loops: CDR1 MNHEY, CDR2 SVGEGT. The germline V and J ends were trimmed by 4 bases and 0 bases, with 12 bases remaining between them. CDR3 size: 15 residues.

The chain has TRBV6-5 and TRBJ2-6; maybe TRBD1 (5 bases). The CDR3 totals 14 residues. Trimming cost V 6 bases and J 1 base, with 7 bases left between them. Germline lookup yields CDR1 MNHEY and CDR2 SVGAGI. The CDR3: CASRKGSGANVLTF. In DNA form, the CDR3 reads TGTGCCAGCAGAAAGGGGTCTGGGGCCAACGTCCTGACTTTC.

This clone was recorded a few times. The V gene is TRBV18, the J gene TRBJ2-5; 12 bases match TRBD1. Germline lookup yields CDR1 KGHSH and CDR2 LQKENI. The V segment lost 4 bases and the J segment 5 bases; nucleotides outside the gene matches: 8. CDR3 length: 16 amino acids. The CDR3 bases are TGTGCCAGCTCACAACCGGGACAGGGGGCTGGGGAGACCCAGTACTTC. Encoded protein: CASSQPGQGAGETQYF.

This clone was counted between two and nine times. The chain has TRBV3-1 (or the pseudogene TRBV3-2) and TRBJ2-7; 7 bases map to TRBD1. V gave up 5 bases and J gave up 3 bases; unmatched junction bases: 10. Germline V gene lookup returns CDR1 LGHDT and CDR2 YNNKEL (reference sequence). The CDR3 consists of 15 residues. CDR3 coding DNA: TGTGCCAGCAGCGAACAGGGGTCCCCGTTCTACGAGCAGTACTTC. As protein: CASSEQGSPFYEQYF.

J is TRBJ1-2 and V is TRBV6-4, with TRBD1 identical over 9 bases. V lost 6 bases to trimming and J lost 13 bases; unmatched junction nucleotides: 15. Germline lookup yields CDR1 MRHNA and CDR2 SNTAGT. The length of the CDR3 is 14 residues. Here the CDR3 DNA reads TGTGCCAGCAGACCCAACCGGGACAGGGCGGTCTTCACCTTC. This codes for CASRPNRDRAVFTF.

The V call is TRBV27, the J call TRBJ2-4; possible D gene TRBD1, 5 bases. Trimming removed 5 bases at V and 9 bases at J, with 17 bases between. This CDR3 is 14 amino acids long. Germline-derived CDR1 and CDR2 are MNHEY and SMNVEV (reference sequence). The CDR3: CASSASFLGAIQYF. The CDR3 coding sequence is TGTGCCAGCAGTGCCAGCTTCCTTGGGGCCATTCAGTACTTC.

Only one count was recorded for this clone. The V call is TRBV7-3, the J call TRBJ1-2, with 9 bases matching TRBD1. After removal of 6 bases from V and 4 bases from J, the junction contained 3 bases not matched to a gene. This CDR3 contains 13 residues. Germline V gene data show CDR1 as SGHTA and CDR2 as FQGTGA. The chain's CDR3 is CASSVTGGYGYTF. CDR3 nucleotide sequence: TGTGCCAGCAGTGTGACAGGGGGCTATGGCTACACCTTC.

The CDR3 sequence is CASSLAILAATYNEQFF. The CDR3 DNA is TGTGCCAGCAGCTTAGCAATTTTGGCGGCCACCTACAATGAGCAGTTCTTC. J is TRBJ2-1 and V is TRBV7-2, with D unresolved. The CDR3 contains 17 residues. Per the germline V gene, CDR1 is SGHTA and CDR2 is FQGNSA. The ends were cut back, 0 bases at V and 2 bases at J, with 14 bases in the middle.

The CDR3 is CATSKQQGNTEAFF. The CDR3, as DNA: TGTGCCACCAGCAAACAACAGGGTAACACTGAAGCTTTCTTT. J is TRBJ1-1 and V is TRBV15, with D possibly matching TRBD1 (6 bases). The CDR3 runs to 14 residues. Germline CDR1 and CDR2: LNHNV and YYDKDF (reference sequence). The V and J ends lost 4 bases and 2 bases respectively, with 11 bases between them.

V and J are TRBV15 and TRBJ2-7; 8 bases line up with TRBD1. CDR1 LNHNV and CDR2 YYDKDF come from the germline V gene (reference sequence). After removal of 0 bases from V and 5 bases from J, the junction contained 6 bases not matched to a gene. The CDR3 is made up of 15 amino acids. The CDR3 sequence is CATSRDLDRGHEQYF. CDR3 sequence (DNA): TGTGCCACCAGCAGAGATCTCGACAGGGGCCACGAGCAGTACTTC.

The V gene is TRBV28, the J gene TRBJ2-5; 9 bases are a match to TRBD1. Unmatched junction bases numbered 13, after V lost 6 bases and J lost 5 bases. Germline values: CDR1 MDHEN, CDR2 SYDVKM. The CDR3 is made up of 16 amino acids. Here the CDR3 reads CASSKRTGALGETQYF. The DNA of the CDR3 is TGTGCCAGCAGCAAAAGGACAGGGGCTCTAGGGGAGACCCAGTACTTC.

In DNA, the CDR3 is TGTGCCAGCAGTGACGACAGGATCACAGATACGCAGTATTTT. This codes for CASSDDRITDTQYF. The J gene is TRBJ2-3, the V gene TRBV6-2 or TRBV6-3; D might be TRBD1 (6 bases). Germline CDR1 and CDR2: MNHEY and SVGEGT. V dropped 5 bases and J dropped 2 bases, with 11 bases sitting between them. This CDR3 is 14 amino acids long.

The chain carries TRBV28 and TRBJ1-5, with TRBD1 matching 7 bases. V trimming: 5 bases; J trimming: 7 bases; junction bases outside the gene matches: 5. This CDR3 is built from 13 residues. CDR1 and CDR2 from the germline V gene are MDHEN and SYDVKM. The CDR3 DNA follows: TGTGCCAGCAGTCGACAGGGTCTACAGCCCCAGCATTTT. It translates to CASSRQGLQPQHF.

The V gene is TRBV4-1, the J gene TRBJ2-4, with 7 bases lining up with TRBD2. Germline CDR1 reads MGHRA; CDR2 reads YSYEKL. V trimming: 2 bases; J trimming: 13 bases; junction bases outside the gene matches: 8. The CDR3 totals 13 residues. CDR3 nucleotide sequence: TGCGCCAGCAGCCAACCTGCGGGAGTCCTCCAGTACTTC. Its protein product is CASSQPAGVLQYF.

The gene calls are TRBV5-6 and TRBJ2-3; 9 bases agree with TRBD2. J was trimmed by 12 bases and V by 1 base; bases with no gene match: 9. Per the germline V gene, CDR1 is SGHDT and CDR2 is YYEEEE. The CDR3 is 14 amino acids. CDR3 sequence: CASSLYASGIRQYF. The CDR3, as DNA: TGTGCCAGCAGCTTGTACGCTAGCGGGATTCGACAGTATTTT.

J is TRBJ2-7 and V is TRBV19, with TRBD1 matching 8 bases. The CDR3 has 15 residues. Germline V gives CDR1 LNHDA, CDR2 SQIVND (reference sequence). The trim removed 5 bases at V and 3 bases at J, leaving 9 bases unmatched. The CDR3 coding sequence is TGTGCCAGTAGTTTTCCGGGACAGGCCAGCTACGAGCAGTACTTC. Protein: CASSFPGQASYEQYF.